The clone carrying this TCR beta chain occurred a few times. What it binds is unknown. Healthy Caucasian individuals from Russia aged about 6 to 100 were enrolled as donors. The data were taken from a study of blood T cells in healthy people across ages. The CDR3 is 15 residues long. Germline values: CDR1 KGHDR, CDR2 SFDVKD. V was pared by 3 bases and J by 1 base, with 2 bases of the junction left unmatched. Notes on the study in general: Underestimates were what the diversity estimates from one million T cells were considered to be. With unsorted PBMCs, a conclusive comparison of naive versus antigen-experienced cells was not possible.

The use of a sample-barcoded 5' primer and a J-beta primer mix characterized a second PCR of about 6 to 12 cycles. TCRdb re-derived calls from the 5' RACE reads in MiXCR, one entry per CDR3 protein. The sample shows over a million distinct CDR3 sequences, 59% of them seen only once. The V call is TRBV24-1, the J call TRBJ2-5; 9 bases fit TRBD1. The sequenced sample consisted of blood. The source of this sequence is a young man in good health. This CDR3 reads CATSDGQGPQETQYF. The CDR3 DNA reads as TGTGCCACCAGTGATGGACAGGGGCCCCAAGAGACCCAGTACTTC.